The rows below give T cell receptor beta chains drawn from one sample of a study of OX40 agonist ivuxolimab in advanced cancers. Repertoires were generated with immunoSEQ multiplex PCR, while TCRdb's copy carries only in-frame clones and drops some. The data contain around 31,000 clones, around 85% of them singletons. The sequenced sample was CD4+ or CD8+ T cells sorted from blood, obtained in a trial of the OX40 agonist ivuxolimab. All receptors come from an adult with an advanced solid tumor such as melanoma, head and neck, liver or kidney cancer. The CDR3 runs from the conserved cysteine through the conserved F or W. The order of the fields is CDR3 protein, CDR3 DNA, J gene, D gene, clone size, V gene. D genes are given only for firm matches. The size field is filled for only some rows; it gives once, few, many or a size class.

CASSHKIGDQPQHF TGCGCCAGCAGCCATAAAATTGGGGATCAGCCCCAGCATTTT TRBJ1-5 . . TRBV4-3
CASSQGLTGTPTGTQYF TGCGCCAGCAGCCAAGGGTTAACCGGGACTCCGACCGGGACCCAGTACTTC TRBJ2-5 . . TRBV4-1
CASSHWQTSDSYEQYF TGTGCCAGCAGCCATTGGCAGACTAGCGACTCCTACGAGCAGTACTTC TRBJ2-7 TRBD2 . TRBV7-2
CASSQEGLAGGYEQYF TGTGCCAGCAGCCAAGAGGGGCTAGCGGGAGGCTACGAGCAGTACTTC TRBJ2-7 TRBD2 . TRBV4-2
CASSPVAGARATDTQYF TGTGCCAGCTCACCAGTGGCCGGCGCGCGGGCCACAGATACGCAGTATTTT TRBJ2-3 . . TRBV18
CASSPTLTSGRRYEQYF TGTGCCAGCAGCCCAACCCTAACTAGCGGGAGACGTTACGAGCAGTACTTC TRBJ2-7 TRBD2 . TRBV7-9
CASSFSGRAEQFF TGTGCCAGCAGTTTTTCAGGGCGTGCTGAGCAGTTCTTC TRBJ2-1 . . TRBV6-5
CASSLGRATPNTGELFF TGTGCCAGCAGCTTAGGCAGGGCCACCCCGAACACCGGGGAGCTGTTTTTT TRBJ2-2 . . TRBV11-3
CASSLALNTEAFF TGTGCCAGCAGCTTAGCCCTTAACACTGAAGCTTTCTTT TRBJ1-1 . . TRBV11-2
CASSYRDSITYEQYF TGTGCCAGCAGTTACCGAGACTCCATCACCTACGAGCAGTACTTC TRBJ2-7 . . TRBV6-6
CASSIAPNPYNEQFF TGTGCCAGTAGTATAGCGCCAAACCCCTACAATGAGCAGTTCTTC TRBJ2-1 . few TRBV19
CAWSRGDSYEQYF TGTGCCTGGAGTAGGGGGGACAGTTACGAGCAGTACTTC TRBJ2-7 . . TRBV30
CASSPEGGTRYEQFF TGTGCCAGCAGCCCCGAGGGCGGGACTAGGTATGAGCAGTTCTTC TRBJ2-1 TRBD2 . TRBV7-3
CASSESGSPYNEQFF TGTGCCAGTAGTGAATCAGGGTCACCCTACAATGAGCAGTTCTTC TRBJ2-1 . . TRBV19
CASSLFDNEQFF TGTGCCAGCAGCCTGTTTGACAATGAGCAGTTCTTC TRBJ2-1 . once TRBV7-9
CAWSRVNEQYF TGTGCCTGGAGCCGGGTAAACGAGCAGTACTTC TRBJ2-7 . . TRBV30
CASSHQQANYYNEQFF TGCGCCAGCAGCCATCAACAGGCGAACTACTACAATGAGCAGTTCTTC TRBJ2-1 . . TRBV4-1
CASSQDGLAGVSRLEQYF TGCGCCAGCAGCCAAGATGGACTAGCGGGAGTCTCGAGGCTCGAGCAGTACTTC TRBJ2-7 TRBD2 . TRBV4-1
CASSPTVSYNEQFF TGTGCCAGCAGCCCGACGGTTTCCTACAATGAGCAGTTCTTC TRBJ2-1 . once TRBV7-9
CASSLGREAFF TGTGCCAGCAGCTTGGGACGGGAAGCTTTCTTT TRBJ1-1 . . TRBV7-2
CAWNRGQRNTEAFF TGTGCCTGGAACAGAGGACAGAGAAACACTGAAGCTTTCTTT TRBJ1-1 . . TRBV30
CASSPRVAREQYF TGTGCCAGCAGCCCCAGGGTTGCGCGCGAGCAGTACTTC TRBJ2-7 . . TRBV7-9
CASRVQGEAEAFF TGTGCCAGCAGAGTACAGGGTGAGGCTGAAGCTTTCTTT TRBJ1-1 . . TRBV2
CASSLREMYTGELFF TGTGCCAGCAGTTTGCGGGAGATGTACACCGGGGAGCTGTTTTTT TRBJ2-2 TRBD2 . TRBV27
CASSLRRLAGTYEQYF TGTGCCAGCAGCTTAAGGAGACTAGCGGGAACCTACGAGCAGTACTTC TRBJ2-7 TRBD2 . TRBV11-2
CASNPGTGGRKFF TGTGCCAGCAATCCCGGGACAGGGGGCAGGAAGTTCTTC TRBJ2-1 TRBD1 . TRBV7-3
CASSKPILAGGNFEQYF TGTGCCAGCAGCAAACCGATTTTAGCGGGAGGGAACTTTGAGCAGTACTTC TRBJ2-7 . . TRBV21-1
CASSVDYNEQFF TGTGCCAGCAGCGTAGACTACAATGAGCAGTTCTTC TRBJ2-1 . . TRBV9
CASVPGGDYGYTF TGTGCCAGTGTTCCTGGGGGGGACTATGGCTACACCTTC TRBJ1-2 . once TRBV19
CASSDGGSPQETQYF TGTGCCAGCAGCGATGGCGGGAGTCCACAAGAGACCCAGTACTTC TRBJ2-5 TRBD2 . TRBV9
CSVEAGTSGLVNEQFF TGCAGCGTTGAGGCAGGGACTAGCGGGTTGGTGAATGAGCAGTTCTTC TRBJ2-1 TRBD2 . TRBV29-1
CATSRDKVLGNQPQHF TGTGCCACCAGCAGAGACAAGGTCTTGGGGAATCAGCCCCAGCATTTT TRBJ1-5 . . TRBV15
CASSESYELAGVLDTDTQYF TGCGCCAGCAGTGAGTCGTACGAACTAGCGGGAGTGTTGGACACAGATACGCAGTATTTT TRBJ2-3 TRBD2 . TRBV10-2
CATSTFPLSGNTIYF TGTGCCACCAGCACCTTTCCCCTCTCTGGAAACACCATATATTTT TRBJ1-3 . . TRBV15
CASSLGDYHNEQFF TGTGCCAGCAGCTTAGGCGACTACCACAATGAGCAGTTCTTC TRBJ2-1 . . TRBV11-2
CAARRGHEQFF TGTGCCGCCCGGAGGGGTCATGAGCAGTTCTTC TRBJ2-1 . . TRBV28
CASSFGTSGRETQYF TGTGCCAGCAGCTTTGGGACTAGCGGGAGAGAGACCCAGTACTTC TRBJ2-5 TRBD2 . TRBV5-6
CASRYEQYF TGTGCCAGCAGGTACGAGCAGTACTTC TRBJ2-7 . . TRBV27
CASSFTGAFNQPQHF TGTGCCAGCAGTTTCACAGGGGCCTTCAATCAGCCCCAGCATTTT TRBJ1-5 TRBD1 once TRBV27
CASSLTGQGANYGYTF TGTGCCAGCAGCTTAACGGGACAGGGGGCGAACTATGGCTACACCTTC TRBJ1-2 TRBD1 . TRBV7-9
CASSPPGGGATQYF TGTGCCAGCAGCCCCCCGGGGGGGGGCGCGACCCAGTACTTC TRBJ2-5 TRBD2 . TRBV9
CASSLVAGASEQYF TGCGCCAGCAGCCTGGTAGCGGGAGCCTCCGAGCAGTACTTC TRBJ2-7 TRBD2 few TRBV4-1
CASSTLSRRSDTQYF TGTGCCAGCAGTACCCTTTCCCGTCGATCAGATACGCAGTATTTT TRBJ2-3 . . TRBV27
CASSPQTGGSYNYGYTF TGTGCCAGCAGCCCACAGACAGGGGGCAGCTATAACTATGGCTACACCTTC TRBJ1-2 TRBD1 . TRBV14
CASREAGHLRSEQYF TGTGCCAGCAGGGAAGCGGGGCACCTACGCTCCGAGCAGTACTTC TRBJ2-7 TRBD2 . TRBV27
CASSLSYEQYF TGTGCCAGCAGTTTATCCTACGAGCAGTACTTC TRBJ2-7 . once TRBV27
CASTPGQGSEQYF TGTGCCAGTACTCCGGGACAGGGTAGCGAGCAGTACTTC TRBJ2-7 TRBD1 . TRBV6-5
CASSWGGAGDTQYF TGTGCCAGCAGCTGGGGAGGGGCCGGAGATACGCAGTATTTT TRBJ2-3 TRBD2 few TRBV6-5
CASSTTSGSAYEQYF TGTGCCAGCAGCACCACTAGCGGGAGCGCCTACGAGCAGTACTTC TRBJ2-7 TRBD2 . TRBV5-4
CASRLGAGEKLFF TGTGCCAGCAGGCTGGGGGCGGGTGAAAAACTGTTTTTT TRBJ1-4 . . TRBV6-1